Shown below are 21 T cell receptor beta chains from a single sample sequenced in a study of technical replicates of blood from several donors. Profiling relied on immunoSEQ multiplex PCR, and the TCRdb table lists in-frame clones only, not all of them. The sample lists 67,000 or so clones; 92% were seen once. Sequencing was performed on T cells isolated from PBMCs. The source of these receptors is a human donor in good health.

The V call is TRBV6-1, the J call TRBJ1-2; 10 nucleotides align to TRBD1. Trimming at V came to 7 bases and at J to 3 bases, leaving 8 bases not matched to a gene. Germline loops: CDR1 MNHNS, CDR2 SASEGT. The CDR3 has 15 amino acids. CDR3 in amino acids: CASTWDRGSDYGYTF. The CDR3 DNA sequence: TGTGCCAGCACCTGGGACAGGGGATCGGACTATGGCTACACCTTC.

This clone showed up just a few times. J is TRBJ1-5 and V is TRBV5-4; no clear D. This CDR3 is built from 14 residues. The V gene lost 0 bases and the J gene lost 1 base, with 5 bases spanning the gap. CDR1 is SGHNT, CDR2 YYREEE, per germline (reference sequence). The CDR3 loop reads CASSLAGSNQPQHF. The DNA of the CDR3 is TGTGCCAGCAGCTTGGCCGGGAGCAATCAGCCCCAGCATTTT.

Notes on this clone: Other DNA sequences from this sample encode an identical CDR3 as well. V is TRBV7-9 and J is TRBJ2-7; D remains unclear. This CDR3 is 11 amino acids long. V was cut by 3 bases and J by 4 bases, with 4 bases left in between. CDR1 is SEHNR and CDR2 is FQNEAQ in the germline V gene (reference sequence). CDR3 residues: CASSLRYEQYF. CDR3 sequence (DNA): TGTGCCAGCAGCTTGCGTTACGAGCAGTACTTC.

This clone has just one count. The V gene is TRBV11-3, the J gene TRBJ2-1, with 11 bases fitting TRBD2. CDR1 and CDR2 (germline): SGHNT, YENEEA. This CDR3 spans 16 amino acids. V dropped 3 bases and J dropped 4; count of bases not matched to a gene: 5. CDR3 in DNA: TGTGCCAGCAGCTTGCCCGGGACTAGCGGTTACAATGAGCAGTTCTTC. Amino acid sequence: CASSLPGTSGYNEQFF.

The rearrangement joins TRBV5-1 to TRBJ2-1; D unresolved. Trimming stripped 0 bases from V and 10 bases from J, with 5 bases between. This CDR3 has 11 amino acids. The V gene's germline CDR1 is SGHRS and CDR2 YFSETQ. Written as DNA, the CDR3 is TGCGCCAGCAGCTTGGATACAGAGCAGTTCTTC. Amino acid sequence: CASSLDTEQFF.

The rearrangement links TRBV19 to TRBJ1-5; 8 bases match TRBD1. CDR1 is LNHDA and CDR2 is SQIVND in the germline V gene (reference sequence). The CDR3 runs 13 residues. V shed 4 bases, J shed 6 bases, and the junction held 2 bases outside the gene matches. The CDR3 region is CASSRDRFQPQHF. CDR3 nucleotide sequence: TGTGCCAGTAGTAGGGACAGGTTTCAGCCCCAGCATTTT.

This chain uses TRBV7-9 with TRBJ1-4, with D possibly being TRBD1 (6 bases). CDR1 is SEHNR, CDR2 FQNEAQ, per germline (reference sequence). The CDR3 covers 15 residues. Trimming removed 5 bases from V and 4 bases from J, with 14 bases in between. The CDR3 spells CASSKFGQYNEKLFF. CDR3 DNA sequence: TGTGCCAGCAGCAAATTTGGACAGTATAATGAAAAACTGTTTTTT. The whole variable domain, remainder taken from reference TRBV7-9 and TRBJ1-4, is DTGVSQNPRHKITKRGQNVTFRCDPISEHNRLYWYRQTLGQGPEFLTYFQNEAQLEKSRLLSDRFSAERPKGSFSTLEIQRTEQGDSAMYLCASSKFGQYNEKLFFGSGTQLSVL.

This clone was counted only a few times. The chain carries TRBV11-2 and TRBJ1-1; D not certain. CDR1 and CDR2 from the germline V gene are SGHAT and FQNNGV. V lost 1 base to trimming and J lost 1 base, with 7 bases between them. This CDR3 is 14 amino acids long. The CDR3: CASSLVRQNTEAFF. CDR3 DNA: TGTGCCAGCAGCTTAGTCAGGCAGAACACTGAAGCTTTCTTT.

The gene calls are TRBV5-8 and TRBJ1-1, with D possibly being TRBD1 (6 bases). From germline, CDR1 is SGHTS and CDR2 YDEGEE. V was pared by 6 bases and J by 5 bases, with 14 bases between. This CDR3 is built from 13 residues. The CDR3 region is CASKRGQVTEAFF. As DNA, the CDR3 is TGTGCCAGCAAGCGGGGGCAGGTGACTGAAGCTTTCTTT. Complete variable domain (other parts from reference TRBV5-8 and TRBJ1-1): EAGVTQSPTHLIKTRGQQATLRCSPISGHTSVYWYQQALGLGLQFLLWYDEGEERNRGNFPPRFSGRQFPNYSSELNVNALELEDSALYLCASKRGQVTEAFFGQGTRLTVV.

The chain combines TRBV7-9 with TRBJ1-4; TRBD1 matches at 11 bases. With 6 bases clipped from V and 7 bases from J, the junction kept 10 bases outside the gene matches. The germline gives CDR1 SEHNR, CDR2 FQNEAQ (reference sequence). The CDR3 covers 16 residues. The chain's CDR3 is CASRHITGTGGEKLFF. CDR3 sequence (DNA): TGTGCCAGCAGGCACATTACCGGGACAGGGGGTGAAAAACTGTTTTTT.

The V call is TRBV5-6, the J call TRBJ2-7, with D possibly TRBD2 on 6 matching bases. CDR1 SGHDT and CDR2 YYEEEE come from the germline V gene. The CDR3 sequence is 12 residues long. V was clipped by 2 bases and J by 7 bases, with 10 bases between them. In DNA, the CDR3 is TGTGCCAGCAGCTTATATCGGGGGGAGCAGTACTTC. Protein sequence: CASSLYRGEQYF.

The table lists this clone with a count of one. This chain joins TRBV9 and TRBJ1-4; maybe TRBD1 (6 bases). V was trimmed by 0 bases and J by 7 bases, leaving 13 bases between them. Germline CDR1 is SGDLS and CDR2 is YYNGEE. The CDR3 is 15 residues long. CDR3 nucleotide sequence: TGTGCCAGCAGCGTAGATGGGGGCGCAGGTGAAAAACTGTTTTTT. This sequence encodes CASSVDGGAGEKLFF.

The rearrangement joins TRBV7-8 to TRBJ1-3; 8 nucleotides align to TRBD1. In germline, CDR1 is SGHVS, CDR2 FQNEAQ. There are 17 residues in the CDR3. The J segment lost 0 bases and the V segment lost 4 bases, leaving 8 bases of the junction unmatched. The CDR3 is CASSSGTGRFSGNTIYF. DNA for the CDR3: TGTGCCAGCAGCTCAGGGACAGGTCGATTCTCTGGAAACACCATATATTTT. Full variable domain (missing parts from reference TRBV7-8 and TRBJ1-3): GAGVSQSPRYKVAKRGQDVALRCDPISGHVSLFWYQQALGQGPEFLTYFQNEAQLDKSGLPSDRFFAERPEGSVSTLKIQRTQQEDSAVYLCASSSGTGRFSGNTIYFGEGSWLTVV.

The chain couples TRBV5-1 to TRBJ2-1; TRBD2 is a possible D gene (6 bases). CDR1 is SGHRS, CDR2 YFSETQ, per germline. V gave up 4 bases and J gave up 3 bases, with 14 bases separating them. This CDR3 comprises 15 residues. The CDR3 DNA reads TGCGCCAGCAGCCTGACGACTAGTGTCTACAATGAGCAGTTCTTC. Its protein is CASSLTTSVYNEQFF.

The V and J genes are TRBV7-9 and TRBJ2-7; 12 bases fit TRBD1. CDR1 SEHNR and CDR2 FQNEAQ come from the germline V gene (reference sequence). Trimming cost V 3 bases and J 5 bases; bases outside gene matches: 2. This CDR3 comprises 14 residues. The CDR3 DNA reads TGTGCCAGCAGCTTTGGGACAGGGGGCCACGAGCAGTACTTC. This translates into CASSFGTGGHEQYF.

V is TRBV7-3 and J is TRBJ2-7; 9 bases align to TRBD2. Germline V gene sequence: CDR1 SGHTA, CDR2 FQGTGA. This CDR3 is 19 amino acids long. V lost 0 bases to trimming and J lost 6 bases; unmatched junction nucleotides: 18. The CDR3 loop reads CASSLTPVAGEGALGEQYF. CDR3 DNA sequence: TGTGCCAGCAGCTTAACTCCGGTAGCGGGAGAAGGGGCCCTCGGCGAGCAGTACTTC. Full variable domain (outside the CDR3, taken from reference TRBV7-3 and TRBJ2-7): GAGVSQTPSNKVTEKGKYVELRCDPISGHTALYWYRQSLGQGPEFLIYFQGTGAADDSGLPNDRFFAVRPEGSVSTLKIQRTERGDSAVYLCASSLTPVAGEGALGEQYFGPGTRLTVT.

This clone is a singleton in its sample. This chain uses TRBV6-6 with TRBJ1-1; maybe TRBD1 (5 bases). In germline, CDR1 is MNHNY, CDR2 SVGAGI (reference sequence). The V end was cut by 10 bases, the J end by 0 bases, with 18 bases between. This CDR3 has 15 amino acids. The CDR3 DNA reads as TGTGCCACCTCCGAGAGTAGGGGTATGAACACTGAAGCTTTCTTT. It yields the protein CATSESRGMNTEAFF.

The rearrangement joins TRBV9 to TRBJ1-4, with D possibly matching TRBD1 (5 bases). Trimming left V 2 bases short and J 4 bases short, with 9 bases between. The CDR3 covers 14 residues. The germline V gene has CDR1 SGDLS and CDR2 YYNGEE. The CDR3 loop is CASSVGPRNEKLFF. The CDR3 DNA reads TGTGCCAGCAGCGTGGGGCCTCGTAATGAAAAACTGTTTTTT.

The gene calls are TRBV11-2 and TRBJ2-7, with D perhaps matching TRBD1 (6 bases). Trimming shortened V by 5 bases and J by 7 bases, and 12 bases separated the two germline ends. Germline values: CDR1 SGHAT, CDR2 FQNNGV. The CDR3 runs 12 residues. The CDR3 DNA reads as TGTGCCAGCAGCGGAACAGGGATAGAGCAGTACTTC. Protein product: CASSGTGIEQYF.

CDR3 bases: TGTGCCAGCAGTTTTGACAGAAACCCTAATGAAAAACTGTTTTTT. Translation gives CASSFDRNPNEKLFF. V is TRBV5-6 and J is TRBJ1-4; D might be TRBD1 (5 bases). There are 15 residues in the CDR3. CDR1 is SGHDT and CDR2 is YYEEEE in the germline V gene. Deletions cut 5 bases from V and 3 bases from J, with 14 bases between.

The chain has TRBV7-2 and TRBJ2-7; TRBD2 is a possible D gene (6 bases). The CDR3 runs 15 residues. The ends were cut back, 5 bases at V and 6 bases at J, with 20 bases in the middle. Germline values: CDR1 SGHTA, CDR2 FQGNSA. CDR3 DNA: TGTGCCAGCAGCCCCAACACGGGCGGGATTGGCGAGCAGTACTTC. Translated: CASSPNTGGIGEQYF.